Included here is one TCR beta chain sequence, with context. What antigen it recognizes has not been identified. Based on the germline V gene, the CDR1 and CDR2 sequences are ENHRY and SYGVKD. The CDR3 goes from the cysteine to the phenylalanine over 14 residues. DNA is not recorded here. This sample is part of a study of monozygotic twins with inflammatory bowel disease (dated 2019 in TCRdb). General notes on the study: The full study comprised approximately 28 monozygotic twin pairs: nine German pairs (four IBD-concordant, five IBD-discordant) and 19 IBD-discordant Danish pairs. Disease-associated traits were sought mainly through comparisons between IBD patients and their genetically identical healthy co-twins within discordant pairs. Each individual had, on average, about 151 000 unique TCRalpha sequences and 181 000 unique TCRbeta sequences available for analysis. Broad study findings and their caveats: Different T cell subtypes could not be distinguished in the analysis. Measured by the inverse Simpson index, TCRbeta repertoire diversity was lower in IBD patients than in their healthy co-twins. Concordant and discordant twins showed no difference in repertoire similarity, possibly because of limited statistical power. The results gave no support for a single strong signal or clonotype linked to IBD. Because patients received different immunosuppressive treatments, the repertoires may have picked up extra background noise and variability between individuals. Fewer clonotypes were shared with other individuals by IBD patients than by healthy twins, most markedly in patients showing signs of disease activity.

From each donor, an approximately 2.5 ml peripheral blood sample was collected into PAXgene tubes and kept at -80 degrees C. Without any T cell sorting, total RNA was extracted from whole blood using the PAXgene blood miRNA kit on an automated QIAcube. Peripheral blood from monozygotic twin pairs concordant or discordant for inflammatory bowel disease was subjected to deep TCRalpha and TCRbeta repertoire profiling with unique molecular barcoding. Smoking habits were recorded for all twin pairs, with individuals classified as current, former or never smokers. The library was built by means of 5' RACE. For each TCR library, 3,500 to 4,000 ng of total RNA was used. cDNA was synthesized with SMARTScribe reverse transcriptase in eight separate reactions per sample. Unique molecular identifiers containing a 6-nucleotide sample barcode were introduced through template switching during cDNA synthesis. Two nested PCRs of approximately 16 and 10 cycles amplified the TCRalpha and TCRbeta cDNA, and bead purification followed each PCR. Before amplification, the cDNA was treated with uracil DNA-glycosylase and purified using the QIAquick PCR purification kit. The second PCR added Illumina TruSeq-compatible adapters along with sample-specific barcodes. Library quality and concentration were assessed using TapeStation and Qubit, and roughly 5.5 ng of each library was pooled. Pooled libraries were sequenced on an Illumina HiSeq2500 single-index Rapid Run with 2 x 100 bp reads and custom sequencing primers. The authors processed their data as follows. MiGEC version 1.2.6 was used for UMI-based consensus assembly, which corrected PCR and sequencing errors. MiXCR version 2.1.1 was used to carry out V(D)J alignment, clonotype assembly and CDR3 extraction. To normalise gene usage, clonotype sharing and MAIT/NKT TCR abundance, the analysis used the top 1000, 10 000 and 20 000 clonotypes per sample. Diversity was computed as the inverse Simpson index with the vegan R package after downsampling to 27 000 UMIs. Paired Mann-Whitney U tests on discordant twin pairs were used, with Benjamini-Hochberg multiple-testing correction. TCRdb reprocessed the reads and provides one entry for every CDR3 protein sequence; no DNA is given. TCRdb, not the original authors, processed these V and J calls. This sample's table lists some 450,000 distinct CDR3 sequences. In total, the top ten clones hold approximately 2.4% of the sample.

Sample: blood. This clonotype was obtained from a human donor with ulcerative colitis or Crohn's disease, or a healthy co-twin of an affected twin (not recorded which). The chain joins TRBV10-3 to TRBJ1-6; TCRdb proposes TRBD1, but this gene call is untestable without DNA. This receptor has the CDR3 CAISDTGVGSPLHF.